The rows below give T cell receptor beta chains drawn from one sample of a study of blood T cell repertoires in COVID-19. The data were produced by immunoSEQ multiplex PCR, yet TCRdb's version contains in-frame clones alone and is incomplete. This sample has more than 95,000 clones, with 85% to 90% found just once. Sample: peripheral blood. These receptors were taken from a human donor in a cohort sampled during active COVID-19. Both conserved end residues are part of each CDR3. A D gene is named only where the DNA matches it firmly. The size field is filled for only some rows; it gives once, few, many or a size class.

>.|TRBD1|TRBJ1-4|TRBV27
CASSSSDRGYGKLFF
TGTGCCAGCAGTAGCTCGGACAGGGGATACGGAAAACTGTTTTTT
>.|.|TRBJ2-1|TRBV30
CAWSPRGNEQFF
TGTGCCTGGAGCCCCCGGGGGAATGAGCAGTTCTTC
>once|TRBD2|TRBJ2-7|TRBV19
CASSSGLAGGSYEQYF
TGTGCCAGTAGTTCAGGACTAGCGGGAGGTTCCTACGAGCAGTACTTC
>.|TRBD1|TRBJ2-7|TRBV28
CASSEPTGSYEQYF
TGTGCCAGCAGTGAACCGACAGGGTCCTACGAGCAGTACTTC
>.|.|TRBJ2-4|TRBV29-1
CSVETERSDIQYF
TGCAGCGTCGAGACTGAGAGGAGCGACATTCAGTACTTC
>.|.|TRBJ2-3|TRBV2
CASVRLYTDTQYF
TGTGCCAGCGTCAGACTGTACACAGATACGCAGTATTTT
>.|.|TRBJ2-3|TRBV4-3
CASSQELVVAVRRDTQYF
TGCGCCAGCAGCCAAGAGCTCGTAGTAGCGGTAAGGCGAGATACGCAGTATTTT
>few|TRBD2|TRBJ2-7|TRBV5-4
CASSLGLAEGEQYF
TGTGCCAGCAGCTTGGGACTAGCGGAGGGCGAGCAGTACTTC
>.|TRBD2|TRBJ2-1|TRBV29-1
CSVHPGLAYPSVNEQFF
TGCAGCGTCCATCCGGGACTAGCGTACCCTTCAGTGAATGAGCAGTTCTTC
>.|TRBD1|TRBJ1-1|TRBV11-2
CASSLQSISTGGAFF
TGTGCCAGCAGCTTACAGTCGATATCGACAGGGGGAGCTTTCTTT
>.|.|TRBJ2-4|TRBV30
CAWRGGGRRNIQYF
TGTGCCTGGAGGGGGGGTGGCCGACGGAACATTCAGTACTTC
>.|TRBD2|TRBJ2-2|TRBV12-3/TRBV12-4
CASTFGGGGELFF
TGTGCCAGCACCTTTGGGGGGGGCGGGGAGCTGTTTTTT
>.|.|TRBJ1-1|TRBV9
CASSVAAQGTSNMNTEAFF
TGTGCCAGCAGCGTAGCTGCGCAGGGGACCTCGAATATGAACACTGAAGCTTTCTTT
>.|TRBD1|TRBJ1-2|TRBV6-1
CASSEWHRQGYLYGYTF
TGTGCCAGCAGTGAATGGCATCGACAGGGGTACCTGTATGGCTACACCTTC
>.|TRBD2|TRBJ2-1|TRBV10-3
CAIKASGVYNEQFF
TGTGCCATCAAAGCTAGCGGGGTATACAATGAGCAGTTCTTC
>.|.|TRBJ2-3|TRBV24-1
CATSDSSGLRSTDTQYF
TGTGCCACCAGTGATAGCAGTGGACTCCGTAGCACAGATACGCAGTATTTT
>once|.|TRBJ1-5|TRBV27
CASSLVGATNQPQHF
TGTGCCAGCAGTTTAGTGGGGGCGACTAATCAGCCCCAGCATTTT
>.|.|TRBJ1-2|TRBV6-5
CASRTGPGGSYGYTF
TGTGCCAGCCGAACAGGCCCCGGGGGATCCTATGGCTACACCTTC
>.|TRBD2|TRBJ2-7|TRBV29-1
CSVEPGTSGSYEQYF
TGCAGCGTTGAACCCGGGACTAGCGGTTCCTACGAGCAGTACTTC
>.|TRBD1|TRBJ1-4|TRBV19
CAIRDRNNEKLFF
TGTGCCATCCGGGACAGAAATAATGAAAAACTGTTTTTT
>.|TRBD1|TRBJ1-5|TRBV18
CASSPTTGPRPQHF
TGTGCCAGCTCACCGACGACAGGGCCACGGCCCCAGCATTTT
>.|.|TRBJ2-6|TRBV5-6
CASSLWAGGANVLTF
TGTGCCAGCAGCTTGTGGGCAGGAGGGGCCAACGTCCTGACTTTC
>.|.|TRBJ1-1|TRBV25-1
CASSPGLMNTEAFF
TGTGCCAGCAGTCCCGGACTCATGAACACTGAAGCTTTCTTT
>.|.|TRBJ2-7|TRBV4-1
CASSQDTSGFGSNYEQYF
TGCGCCAGCAGCCAAGATACCTCAGGGTTCGGATCCAACTACGAGCAGTACTTC
>.|TRBD2|TRBJ2-2|TRBV6-4
CASSPGTRNTGELFF
TGTGCCAGCAGTCCCGGGACTAGGAACACCGGGGAGCTGTTTTTT
>.|.|TRBJ1-5|TRBV12-3/TRBV12-4
CASSLQGSQPQHF
TGTGCCAGCAGTCTACAGGGAAGTCAGCCCCAGCATTTT
>.|TRBD1|TRBJ1-1|TRBV18
CASSPPPTGGEAFF
TGTGCCAGCTCACCACCTCCGACAGGGGGTGAAGCTTTCTTT
>few|TRBD2|TRBJ2-7|TRBV6-5
CASSYGSSGYEQYF
TGTGCCAGCAGTTACGGTTCTAGCGGCTACGAGCAGTACTTC
>.|TRBD1|TRBJ2-5|TRBV18
CASSTETGEETQYF
TGTGCCAGCTCAACGGAGACAGGGGAAGAGACCCAGTACTTC
>once|TRBD2|TRBJ2-5|TRBV6-5
CASSYSSGRGRETQYF
TGTGCCAGCAGTTACTCTAGCGGGAGGGGGCGAGAGACCCAGTACTTC
>.|.|TRBJ1-4|TRBV10-3
CAGRRGNEKLFF
TGTGCCGGGCGACGGGGTAATGAAAAACTGTTTTTT
>.|.|TRBJ1-1|TRBV19
CASSIDPGYTEAFF
TGTGCCAGTAGTATAGATCCGGGGTACACTGAAGCTTTCTTT
>few|.|TRBJ2-5|TRBV7-6
CASSLGRETQYF
TGTGCCAGCAGCTTAGGGAGAGAGACCCAGTACTTC
>.|TRBD1|TRBJ1-6|TRBV9
CASSGGQGLNSPLHF
TGTGCCAGCAGCGGCGGACAGGGTTTGAATTCACCCCTCCACTTT
>.|TRBD1|TRBJ2-5|TRBV29-1
CSVKLGTGWRETQYF
TGCAGCGTTAAATTGGGGACAGGGTGGCGAGAGACCCAGTACTTC
>.|.|TRBJ2-5|TRBV12-2
CASRLVLAGVLKGETQYF
TGTGCAAGTCGCTTAGTTCTAGCGGGAGTACTAAAGGGGGAGACCCAGTACTTC
>.|.|TRBJ2-1|TRBV11-3
CASSQLSYHEQFF
TGTGCCAGCAGCCAACTCTCCTACCATGAGCAGTTCTTC
>.|.|TRBJ1-1|TRBV30
CAWSRLGAFF
TGTGCCTGGAGTCGACTGGGAGCTTTCTTT
>once|.|TRBJ2-1|TRBV2
CASSVPGRGATLSYNEQFF
TGTGCCAGCAGTGTGCCGGGACGGGGGGCCACTCTCTCCTACAATGAGCAGTTCTTC
>.|TRBD2|TRBJ2-1|TRBV9
CASSGGSGRGNEQFF
TGTGCCAGCAGCGGAGGTAGCGGGAGGGGCAATGAGCAGTTCTTC
>.|.|TRBJ2-6|TRBV2
CASSDGSGANVLTF
TGTGCCAGCAGTGACGGCTCTGGGGCCAACGTCCTGACTTTC
>once|TRBD1|TRBJ1-1|TRBV5-1
CASRQGWDTEAFF
TGCGCCAGTCGACAGGGATGGGACACTGAAGCTTTCTTT